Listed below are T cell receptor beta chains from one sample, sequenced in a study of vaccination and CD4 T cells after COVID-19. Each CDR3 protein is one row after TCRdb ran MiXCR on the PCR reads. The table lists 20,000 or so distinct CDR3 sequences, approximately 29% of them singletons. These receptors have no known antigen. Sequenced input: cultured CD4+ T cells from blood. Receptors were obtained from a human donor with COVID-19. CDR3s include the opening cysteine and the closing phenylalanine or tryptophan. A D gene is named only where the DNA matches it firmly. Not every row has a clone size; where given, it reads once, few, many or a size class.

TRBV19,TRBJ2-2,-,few,TGTGCCAGTAGTATCCCCCAAGCCACCGGGGAGCTGTTTTTT,CASSIPQATGELFF
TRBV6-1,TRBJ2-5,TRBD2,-,TGTGCCAGCAGTGCCGCGGGACTAGGACAAGAGACCCAGTACTTC,CASSAAGLGQETQYF
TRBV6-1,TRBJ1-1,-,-,TGTGCCAGCAGGCAGACCTCTTTGCCCACTGAAGCTTTCTTT,CASRQTSLPTEAFF
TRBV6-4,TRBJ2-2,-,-,TGTGCCAGCAGCGACGTGTTGGACACCGGGGAGCTGTTTTTT,CASSDVLDTGELFF
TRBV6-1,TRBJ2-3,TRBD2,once,TGTGCCAGCAGGTCAGCGGGGGTCACAGATACGCAGTATTTT,CASRSAGVTDTQYF
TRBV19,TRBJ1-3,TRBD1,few,TGTGCCAGTAGTGGGCAGGGGGAATCTGGAAACACCATATATTTT,CASSGQGESGNTIYF
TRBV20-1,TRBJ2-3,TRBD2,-,TGCAGTGCTAGACGGGGCGGGGGGGCCTCAGATACGCAGTATTTT,CSARRGGGASDTQYF
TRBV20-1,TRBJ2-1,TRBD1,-,TGCAGTGCTCACCCCGAGACAGGGATGTTCTTC,CSAHPETGMFF
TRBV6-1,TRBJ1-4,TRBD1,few,TGTGCCAGCAGTGAGGGGACAGGGCTGCAAAAACTGTTTTTT,CASSEGTGLQKLFF
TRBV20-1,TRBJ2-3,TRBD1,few,TGCAGTGCTAGGAACCGGGACAGGGCCACAGATACGCAGTATTTT,CSARNRDRATDTQYF
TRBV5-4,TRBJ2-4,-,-,TGTGCCAGCCACGACGGGGGGCGGGTAAACATTCAGTACTTC,CASHDGGRVNIQYF
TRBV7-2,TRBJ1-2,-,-,TGTGCCAGCAGTCGCCGGGACACTAACTATGGCTACACCTTC,CASSRRDTNYGYTF
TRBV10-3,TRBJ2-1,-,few,TGTGCCATCACTCCGGGGCAGGCGAGCTCCTACAATGAGCAGTTCTTC,CAITPGQASSYNEQFF
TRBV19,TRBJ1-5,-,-,TGTGCCAGTAGTATCCCGGACAGAAAGAGGAACCAGCCCCAGCATTTT,CASSIPDRKRNQPQHF
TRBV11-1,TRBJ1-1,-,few,TGTGCCAGCAGCTTAATTAGGTACACTGAAGCTTTCTTT,CASSLIRYTEAFF